This T cell receptor (beta chain) emerged from a study of T-cell memory formation after mild COVID-19. Study at large: Largely, the TCR clusters proved donor specific.

V was shortened by 3 bases and J by 0 bases, with 11 bases between the two germline ends. Germline loops: CDR1 GTSNPN, CDR2 SVGIG (reference sequence). This CDR3 region has 14 residues. Notes on the study in general: Chiefly within CM and EM were the contracting CD4+ clones; CD8+ ones were within EMRA.

Notes on this clonotype: The antigen remains unidentified.

Constant-segment primers and 5'RACE yielded cDNA libraries for TCR alpha and TCR beta, each carrying sample barcodes and UMIs. TCRdb redid the calling of the 5' RACE reads with MiXCR, one entry per CDR3 protein. The data show a few hundred thousand distinct CDR3 sequences, with approximately 15% seen just once and roughly 21% held by the top ten. Source material: PBMCs or a T cell subset sorted from them (not recorded which). The J gene is TRBJ2-5, the V gene TRBV30; unclear D gene. The TCR was taken from a man aged 18 to 30 who had mild COVID-19 (a few samples of this study predate the infection). Cell type and time point are not known. CDR3 region: CAWRPEMYQETQYF. CDR3 in DNA: TGTGCCTGGAGACCGGAAATGTACCAAGAGACCCAGTACTTC.